This passage covers 25 T cell receptor beta chains from one sample sequenced in a study of shared clonotypes between healthy human individuals. Profiling relied on immunoSEQ multiplex PCR, and the TCRdb table lists in-frame clones only, not all of them. The sample comprises roughly 2.5 million clones, roughly nine tenths of which are singletons, and 0.11% to 0.15% rests with the top ten. The source material was naive CD4+ T cells sorted from blood. The sample's subset: CD45RA+ positively selected. Receptors originate from a man aged 18 to 29 in good health.

The chain joins TRBV7-9 to TRBJ2-7, with D possibly TRBD2 on 5 matching bases. This CDR3 has 14 amino acids. The ends were cut back, 5 bases at V and 7 bases at J, with 18 bases in the middle. The germline V gene encodes CDR1 SEHNR and CDR2 FQNEAQ (reference sequence). CDR3: CASSPGVGSGEQYF. The DNA of the CDR3 is TGTGCCAGCAGCCCTGGGGTTGGGAGTGGGGAGCAGTACTTC.

The J gene is TRBJ1-1, the V gene TRBV7-9, with 9 bases lining up with TRBD1. Germline V lookup: CDR1 SEHNR, CDR2 FQNEAQ (reference sequence). V lost 3 bases to trimming and J lost 4 bases; unmatched junction nucleotides: 3. The CDR3 is 14 residues long. The CDR3 bases are TGTGCCAGCAGCTTCGGACAGGGGACCACTGAAGCTTTCTTT. Translation gives CASSFGQGTTEAFF. Combining the CDR3 with reference TRBV7-9 and TRBJ1-1 gives the whole variable domain DTGVSQNPRHKITKRGQNVTFRCDPISEHNRLYWYRQTLGQGPEFLTYFQNEAQLEKSRLLSDRFSAERPKGSFSTLEIQRTEQGDSAMYLCASSFGQGTTEAFFGQGTRLTVV.

The chain uses TRBV28 and TRBJ1-2, with D possibly TRBD1 on 5 matching bases. From germline, CDR1 is MDHEN and CDR2 SYDVKM. V lost 6 bases and J 3 bases, leaving 14 bases between the germline ends. This CDR3 has 14 residues. CDR3 DNA: TGTGCCAGCAGCCTCTGGGGGAGGGACTATGGCTACACCTTC. Its protein is CASSLWGRDYGYTF.

This clone was observed a handful of times. The CDR3 here is CASSFGVNINGYTF. The CDR3 region has the DNA TGTGCCAGCAGTTTCGGGGTGAACATAAATGGCTACACCTTC. The rearrangement links TRBV28 to TRBJ1-2; D uncertain. CDR3 length: 14 residues. V lost 3 bases and J 6 bases, leaving 14 bases between the germline ends. The germline V gene encodes CDR1 MDHEN and CDR2 SYDVKM.

V is TRBV6-1 and J is TRBJ1-2, with D tentatively TRBD1 (5 bases). V was cut by 5 bases and J by 13 bases, with 14 bases left in between. Germline lookup yields CDR1 MNHNS and CDR2 SASEGT. CDR3 length: 11 residues. CDR3 region: CASSNLGTITF. The CDR3 DNA follows: TGTGCCAGCAGTAACCTAGGGACTATCACCTTC.

The table lists this clone with a count of one. This rearrangement joins TRBV5-4 to TRBJ2-2, with 8 bases lining up with TRBD1. Germline assignment: CDR1 SGHNT and CDR2 YYREEE (reference sequence). Trimming took 5 bases from V and 4 from J; bases not matched to a gene: 4. The length of the CDR3 is 14 residues. DNA for the CDR3: TGTGCCAGCAGATTACAGGGGGGCACCGGGGAGCTGTTTTTT. Protein product: CASRLQGGTGELFF.

The chain is built from TRBV10-3 and TRBJ2-3; 15 bases agree with TRBD2. The CDR3 covers 15 residues. The V segment lost 4 bases and the J segment 5 bases; nucleotides outside the gene matches: 1. Germline CDR1 reads ENHRY; CDR2 reads SYGVKD. This CDR3 is CAISGGLAGGDTQYF. The CDR3 region has the DNA TGTGCCATCAGTGGGGGACTAGCGGGAGGAGATACGCAGTATTTT.

The chain carries TRBV28 and TRBJ1-6; D remains unclear. From germline, CDR1 is MDHEN and CDR2 SYDVKM. Deletions cut 2 bases from V and 8 bases from J, with 4 bases between. The CDR3 contains 12 residues. In DNA, the CDR3 is TGTGCCAGCAGTTTAACTCATTCACCCCTCCACTTT. It codes for CASSLTHSPLHF.

This sequence joins TRBV5-1 and TRBJ2-7; D gene ambiguous. The germline V gene encodes CDR1 SGHRS and CDR2 YFSETQ. V lost 4 bases, J lost 1 base, and 15 bases lay in between. The CDR3 spans 15 residues. CDR3 sequence (DNA): TGCGCCAGCAGCCCCGTAGGAGCCTCATCCTACGAGCAGTACTTC. This codes for CASSPVGASSYEQYF.

CDR3 in DNA: TGTGCCAGTATGGATTCAAGAGGAGTCCCCGATGAAGGAGCTTTCTTT. Amino acids: CASMDSRGVPDEGAFF. The chain recombines TRBV2 with TRBJ1-1; D is unclear. Germline V CDR1 and CDR2: SNHLY, FYNNEI. Trimming left V 9 bases short and J 10 bases short, with 30 bases between. This CDR3 is built from 16 residues.

The J gene is TRBJ2-7, the V gene TRBV7-2, with 11 bases matching TRBD2. Germline CDR1 reads SGHTA; CDR2 reads FQGNSA. With 6 bases clipped from V and 5 bases from J, the junction kept 9 bases outside the gene matches. This CDR3 comprises 15 residues. CDR3 amino acids: CASSPTSGKGHEQYF. The CDR3 coding sequence is TGTGCCAGCAGTCCGACTAGCGGGAAGGGCCACGAGCAGTACTTC.

The sample holds a few counts of this clone. An end of the junction does not agree with germline; a read error may underlie this. This chain joins TRBV19 and TRBJ2-7, with D tentatively TRBD1 (6 bases). CDR1 and CDR2 (germline): LNHDA, SQIVND (reference sequence). CDR3 size: 18 residues. The CDR3 loop is CASSIFGNWDKGSYEQYF. The DNA for the CDR3 is TGTGCCAGCAGTATATTCGGCAATTGGGACAAGGGCTCCTACGAGCAGTACTTC.

V usage is TRBV6-4 and J usage is TRBJ2-7; D is unresolved. Germline V gene lookup returns CDR1 MRHNA and CDR2 SNTAGT. The CDR3 has 14 amino acids. Trimming cost V 2 bases and J 3 bases, with 11 bases left between them. CDR3 sequence (DNA): TGTGCCAGCAGTGACAAACAGACCAACTACGAGCAGTACTTC. It encodes CASSDKQTNYEQYF.

The chain combines TRBV2 with TRBJ1-5; D call uncertain. Germline V gene sequence: CDR1 SNHLY, CDR2 FYNNEI. Trimming removed 4 bases at V and 5 bases at J, with 12 bases between. The CDR3 length is 14 residues. The CDR3 spells CASSVDGGHQPQHF. The CDR3 nucleotides are TGTGCCAGCAGTGTGGACGGAGGTCATCAGCCCCAGCATTTT.

The CDR3 nucleotides are TGCGCCAGCAGTGAGGGAGGGTTCTCCTACGAGCAGTACTTC. The encoded protein is CASSEGGFSYEQYF. The gene calls are TRBV10-1 and TRBJ2-7; D is perhaps TRBD2 (6 bases). The germline V and J ends were trimmed by 2 bases and 0 bases, with 8 bases remaining between them. The CDR3 loop spans 14 amino acids. The V gene's germline CDR1 is WNHNN and CDR2 SYGVQD (reference sequence).

V is TRBV15 and J is TRBJ1-5, with a tentative D call TRBD1 (6 bases). Per the germline V gene, CDR1 is LNHNV and CDR2 is YYDKDF (reference sequence). The CDR3 length is 14 residues. Trimming removed 4 bases at V and 4 bases at J, with 11 bases between. The CDR3 DNA reads TGTGCCACCAGCACCCAAGGACAGAATCAGCCCCAGCATTTT. It yields the protein CATSTQGQNQPQHF.

The rearrangement uses TRBV29-1 and TRBJ1-2; 7 bases map to TRBD1. The CDR3 has 14 amino acids. The germline CDR1 and CDR2 sequences are SQVTM and ANQGSEA. The J segment lost 2 bases and the V segment lost 3 bases, leaving 6 bases of the junction unmatched. The CDR3 bases are TGCAGCGTTGATCTTGGGACAGAAAACTATGGCTACACCTTC. The encoded protein is CSVDLGTENYGYTF.

The J gene is TRBJ2-7, the V gene TRBV4-1; TRBD1 matches at 7 bases. Per germline, CDR1 MGHRA and CDR2 YSYEKL. Unmatched junction bases numbered 6, after V lost 1 base and J lost 0 bases. This CDR3 spans 16 amino acids. In nucleotides, the CDR3 is TGCGCCAGCAGCCAAGTACGGGACAGTCGCTCCTACGAGCAGTACTTC. This encodes CASSQVRDSRSYEQYF.

The chain is built from TRBV7-9 and TRBJ2-7, with a possible D match to TRBD1 (6 bases). V lost 5 bases to trimming and J lost 5 bases, with 16 bases between them. This CDR3 region has 14 residues. CDR1 is SEHNR, CDR2 FQNEAQ, per germline (reference sequence). This CDR3 is CASSLPGTTDEQYF. The CDR3 coding sequence is TGTGCCAGCAGCCTACCCGGGACAACGGACGAGCAGTACTTC.

About this clone itself: In the same sample, other DNA sequences code for this CDR3. J is TRBJ2-7 and V is TRBV10-3; 9 nucleotides align to TRBD1. The CDR3 runs to 13 residues. After removal of 4 bases from V and 3 bases from J, the junction contained 1 base not matched to a gene. CDR1 is ENHRY and CDR2 is SYGVKD in the germline V gene. The CDR3 DNA reads TGTGCCATCAGTGGGGGACAGGGCTACGAGCAGTACTTC. Protein: CAISGGQGYEQYF.

To note about this clone: Additional DNA sequences in this sample encode the identical CDR3. The V call is TRBV19, the J call TRBJ2-7; TRBD2 is a possible D gene (7 bases). V lost 5 bases and J lost 3, with 11 bases in between. This CDR3 contains 13 residues. Germline V gene data show CDR1 as LNHDA and CDR2 as SQIVND (reference sequence). CDR3 nucleotide sequence: TGTGCCAGTAGTCCGGGGGGCTTCTACGAGCAGTACTTC. This encodes CASSPGGFYEQYF.

This clone was observed a handful of times. This chain joins TRBV6-5 and TRBJ1-1; maybe TRBD1 (5 bases). Germline lookup yields CDR1 MNHEY and CDR2 SVGAGI. CDR3 length: 15 residues. Trimming removed 4 bases at V and 7 bases at J, with 19 bases between. The DNA of the CDR3 is TGTGCCAGCAGTTCCACAAAGGGGTATCGGGGTGAAGCTTTCTTT. This gives the protein CASSSTKGYRGEAFF.

The chain employs TRBV19 and TRBJ2-1, with 10 bases lining up with TRBD1. The J segment lost 4 bases and the V segment lost 5 bases, leaving 8 bases of the junction unmatched. The length of the CDR3 is 16 residues. Germline CDR1 reads LNHDA; CDR2 reads SQIVND (reference sequence). The CDR3 loop reads CASSHPGTGVYNEQFF. The CDR3 nucleotides read TGTGCCAGTAGTCACCCTGGGACAGGGGTATACAATGAGCAGTTCTTC.

This clone was observed a single time. The V and J genes are TRBV19 and TRBJ1-2; 10 nucleotides agree with TRBD1. Germline CDR1 is LNHDA and CDR2 is SQIVND (reference sequence). The CDR3 spans 16 residues. Trimming took 5 bases from V and 4 from J; bases not matched to a gene: 10. CDR3: CASSLGDRGRVYGYTF. In DNA, the CDR3 is TGTGCCAGTAGTCTGGGTGACAGGGGGCGCGTCTATGGCTACACCTTC.

As regards this clone: The same CDR3 is also encoded by other DNA sequences in this sample. This sequence joins TRBV6-5 and TRBJ1-6; D is undetermined. Germline CDR1 reads MNHEY; CDR2 reads SVGAGI. The CDR3 spans 12 residues. V was clipped by 0 bases and J by 6 bases, with 0 bases between them. The CDR3 coding sequence is TGTGCCAGCAGTTACTCTAATTCACCCCTCCACTTT. Residues: CASSYSNSPLHF.